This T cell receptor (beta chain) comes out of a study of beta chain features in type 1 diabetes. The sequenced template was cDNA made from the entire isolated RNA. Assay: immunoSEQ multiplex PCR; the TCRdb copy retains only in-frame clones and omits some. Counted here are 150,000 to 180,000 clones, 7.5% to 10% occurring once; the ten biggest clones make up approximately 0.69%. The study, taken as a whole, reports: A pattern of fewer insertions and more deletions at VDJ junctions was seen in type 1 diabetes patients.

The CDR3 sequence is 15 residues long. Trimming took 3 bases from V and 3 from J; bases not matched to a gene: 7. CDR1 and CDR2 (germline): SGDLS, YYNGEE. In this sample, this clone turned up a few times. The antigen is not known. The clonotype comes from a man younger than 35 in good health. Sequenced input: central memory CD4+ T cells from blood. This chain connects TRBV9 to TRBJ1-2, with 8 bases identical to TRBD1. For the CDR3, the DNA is TGTGCCAGCAGCGAGAAGACAGGGGCGGACTATGGCTACACCTTC. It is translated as CASSEKTGADYGYTF.